This T cell receptor (beta chain) was identified during a study of cytomegalovirus exposure and HLA in healthy donors. Study-wide results and limits: In an earlier analysis, most TCR beta V segments were productive about 87% or about 30% of the time. In a later analysis, about 17,000 TCR beta sequences were associated with HLA alleles at 0.05 false discovery rate. High sensitivity and specificity were reportedly achieved when the classifier diagnosed cytomegalovirus status. Indistinguishable V segments, including TRBV6-2 and TRBV6-3, were excluded.

This clone was detected only a few times. As yet, its antigen is unknown. The PCR employed 60 Vbeta primers together with 13 Jbeta primers. Method: immunoSEQ multiplex PCR; TCRdb's copy keeps in-frame clones and lacks some. The sample shows some 80,000 clones, around 78% of them seen only once. V lost 4 bases, J lost 2 bases, and 3 bases lay in between. The CDR3 spans 11 residues. CDR1 and CDR2 from the germline V gene are MDHEN and SYDVKM. This clonotype was sampled from a man aged 40-50 years in good health and CMV-seronegative. The chain employs TRBV28 and TRBJ2-7; no definite D call. The specimen was PBMCs. CDR3 region: CASSSTYEQYF. The CDR3 DNA reads TGTGCCAGCAGTTCAACCTACGAGCAGTACTTC.